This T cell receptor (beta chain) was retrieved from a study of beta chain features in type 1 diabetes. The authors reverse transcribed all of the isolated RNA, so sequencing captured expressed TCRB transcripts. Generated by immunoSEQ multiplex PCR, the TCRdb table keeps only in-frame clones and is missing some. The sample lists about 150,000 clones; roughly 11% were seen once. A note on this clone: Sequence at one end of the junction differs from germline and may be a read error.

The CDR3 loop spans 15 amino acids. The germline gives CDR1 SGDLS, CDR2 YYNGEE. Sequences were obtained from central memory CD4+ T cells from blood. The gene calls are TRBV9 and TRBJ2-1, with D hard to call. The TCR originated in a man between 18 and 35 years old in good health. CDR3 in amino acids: CASSVGRQSSNEQFF. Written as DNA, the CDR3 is TGTGCCAGCAGCGTAGGTAGACAATCCTCCAATGAGCAGTTCTTC.